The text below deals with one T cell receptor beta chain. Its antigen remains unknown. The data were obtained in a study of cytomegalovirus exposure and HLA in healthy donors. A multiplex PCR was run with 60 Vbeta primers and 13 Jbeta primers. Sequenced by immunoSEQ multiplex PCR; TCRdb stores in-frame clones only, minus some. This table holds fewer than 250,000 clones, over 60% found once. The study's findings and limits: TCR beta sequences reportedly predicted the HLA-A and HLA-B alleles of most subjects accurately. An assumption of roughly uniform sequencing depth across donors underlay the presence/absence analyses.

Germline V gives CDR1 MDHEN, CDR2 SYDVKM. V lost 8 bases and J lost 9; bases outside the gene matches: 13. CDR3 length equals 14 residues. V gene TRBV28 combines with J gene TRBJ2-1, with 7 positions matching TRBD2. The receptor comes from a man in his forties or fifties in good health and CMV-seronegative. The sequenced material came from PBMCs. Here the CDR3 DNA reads TGTGCCAGCCTCGGACTAGAGCATATAAGTGAGCAGTTCTTC. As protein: CASLGLEHISEQFF.